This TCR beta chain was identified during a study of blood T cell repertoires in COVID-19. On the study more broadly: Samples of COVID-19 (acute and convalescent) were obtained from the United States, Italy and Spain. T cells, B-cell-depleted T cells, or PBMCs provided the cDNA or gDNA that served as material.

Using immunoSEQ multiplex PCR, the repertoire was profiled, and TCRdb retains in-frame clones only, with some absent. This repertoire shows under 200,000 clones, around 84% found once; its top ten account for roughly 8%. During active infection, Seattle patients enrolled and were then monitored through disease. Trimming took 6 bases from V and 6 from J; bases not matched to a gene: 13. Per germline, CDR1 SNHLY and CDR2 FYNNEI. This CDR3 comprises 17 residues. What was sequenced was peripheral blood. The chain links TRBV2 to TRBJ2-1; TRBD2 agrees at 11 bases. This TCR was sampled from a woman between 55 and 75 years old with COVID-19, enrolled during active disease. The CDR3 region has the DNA TGTGCCAGCAGCAAAAGAGGGGGACTAGCGGCCTCCAATGAGCAGTTCTTC. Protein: CASSKRGGLAASNEQFF. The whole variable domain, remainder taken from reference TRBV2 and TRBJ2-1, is EPEVTQTPSHQVTQMGQEVILRCVPISNHLYFYWYRQILGQKVEFLVSFYNNEISEKSEIFDDQFSVERPDGSNFTLKIRSTKLEDSAMYFCASSKRGGLAASNEQFFGPGTRLTVL.